This section outlines one T cell receptor beta chain sequence together with its context. TCRdb's copy holds only in-frame clones and misses some; the assay was immunoSEQ multiplex PCR. The repertoire includes 150,000 to 190,000 clones, roughly 94% of them detected once, and approximately 0.3% sits in the top ten. The sample comes from a study of OX40 agonist ivuxolimab in advanced cancers. Trimming took off 1 base at V and 0 bases at J, with 11 bases between the two ends. The germline gives CDR1 SGHNT, CDR2 YYREEE (reference sequence). The CDR3 has 15 amino acids. This specimen consisted of CD4+ or CD8+ T cells sorted from blood, obtained in a trial of the OX40 agonist ivuxolimab. The J gene is TRBJ2-7, the V gene TRBV5-4, with a weak D call TRBD1 (6 bases). The clonotype originates from an adult with an advanced solid tumor such as melanoma, head and neck, liver or kidney cancer. The CDR3 here is CASSLSGVSSYEQYF. Written as DNA, the CDR3 is TGTGCCAGCAGCTTGTCAGGGGTAAGCTCCTACGAGCAGTACTTC.